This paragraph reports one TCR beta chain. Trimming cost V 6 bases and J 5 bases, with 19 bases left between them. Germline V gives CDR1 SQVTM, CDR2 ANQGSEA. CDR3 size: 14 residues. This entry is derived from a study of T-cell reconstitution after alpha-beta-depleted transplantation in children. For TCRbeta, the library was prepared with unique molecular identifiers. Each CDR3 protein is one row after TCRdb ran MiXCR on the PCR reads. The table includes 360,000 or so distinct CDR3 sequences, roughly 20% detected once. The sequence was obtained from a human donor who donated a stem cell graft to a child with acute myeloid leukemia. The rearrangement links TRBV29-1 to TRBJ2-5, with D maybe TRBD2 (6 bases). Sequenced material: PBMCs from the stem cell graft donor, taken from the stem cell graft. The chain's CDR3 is CSVWVGAGYETQYF. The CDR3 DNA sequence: TGCAGCGTCTGGGTCGGGGCGGGATATGAGACCCAGTACTTC. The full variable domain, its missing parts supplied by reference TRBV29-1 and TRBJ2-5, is SAVISQKPSRDICQRGTSLTIQCQVDSQVTMMFWYRQQPGQSLTLIATANQGSEATYESGFVIDKFPISRPNLTFSTLTVSNMSPEDSSIYLCSVWVGAGYETQYFGPGTRLLVL.